Below, 27 T cell receptor beta chains from the same sample are listed, as sequenced in a study of T-cell memory formation after mild COVID-19 (dated by TCRdb to about 2021). Receptor libraries were prepared by 5' RACE. The instrument given in TCRdb is Illumina NovaSeq 6000. Starting from the raw public reads, TCRdb applied fastp trimming at Q25, assembled clones with MiXCR and retained in-frame beta chains. Under each unique CDR3 protein, matching rows form one entry showing the most common genes and DNA. The sample includes roughly 120,000 distinct CDR3 sequences, with around a sixth observed a single time. The top ten hold about 15% of the sample. The sample taken for sequencing was PBMCs or a T cell subset sorted from them (not recorded which). All receptors come from an adult woman who had mild COVID-19 (a few samples of this study predate the infection). The sample titles of this study are shuffled in the database, so cell type and time point are left out; the donor was told from shared clones.

V usage is TRBV12-3 or TRBV12-4 and J usage is TRBJ2-2; 16 bases fit TRBD2. With V trimmed by 6 bases and J by 8 bases, 6 bases remained unmatched. The CDR3 is 16 residues long. This CDR3 is CASSPGLAGGRGELFF. Here the CDR3 DNA reads TGTGCCAGCAGCCCGGGACTAGCGGGGGGGCGGGGGGAGCTGTTTTTT.

This clonotype was seen a handful of times. The V and J genes are TRBV20-1 and TRBJ1-1; D unresolved. V was shortened by 6 bases and J by 1 base, with 9 bases between the two germline ends. There are 12 residues in the CDR3. Germline loops: CDR1 DFQATT, CDR2 SNEGSKA (reference sequence). The CDR3, as DNA: TGCAGTGCGTCTAGGACGAACACTGAAGCTTTCTTT. Translated, it gives CSASRTNTEAFF.

V and J are TRBV4-3 and TRBJ1-5, with D tentatively TRBD1 (5 bases). Germline loops: CDR1 LGHNA, CDR2 YSLEER. The CDR3 spans 16 residues. Trimming pared 1 base from V and 8 bases from J, leaving 18 bases between. As DNA, the CDR3 is TGCGCCAGCAGCCAAGGCTGGGGGATCCTTACGGAGCCCCAGCATTTT. Residues: CASSQGWGILTEPQHF.

The V call is TRBV7-2, the J call TRBJ2-5, with 7 bases fitting TRBD2. Trimming took 3 bases from V and 1 from J; bases not matched to a gene: 5. Germline V gene lookup returns CDR1 SGHTA and CDR2 FQGNSA. There are 15 residues in the CDR3. CDR3 region: CASSFNTGGQETQYF. Here the CDR3 DNA reads TGTGCCAGCAGCTTTAATACGGGAGGCCAAGAGACCCAGTACTTC.

This clonotype was detected a few times. The chain links TRBV4-2 to TRBJ2-1, with 9 bases matching TRBD1. This CDR3 is 18 amino acids long. Germline CDR1 and CDR2: LGHNA and YNFKEQ. The V segment lost 4 bases and the J segment 3 bases; nucleotides outside the gene matches: 13. In DNA, the CDR3 is TGTGCCAGCAGCCCAATCCAAACGCCGGGACAGGGCTACAATGAGCAGTTCTTC. Its protein is CASSPIQTPGQGYNEQFF.

This clonotype has a handful of counts. The chain employs TRBV29-1 and TRBJ2-3, with a tentative D call TRBD2 (7 bases). Germline CDR1 and CDR2: SQVTM and ANQGSEA. The germline V and J ends were trimmed by 3 bases and 6 bases, with 16 bases remaining between them. CDR3 length equals 14 residues. CDR3 sequence: CSVEHREGFDTQYF. For the CDR3, the DNA is TGCAGCGTTGAGCACAGGGAGGGCTTTGATACGCAGTATTTT.

The chain combines TRBV10-3 with TRBJ2-3, with unresolved D. The V end was cut by 1 base, the J end by 4 bases, with 9 bases between. Germline V gene lookup returns CDR1 ENHRY and CDR2 SYGVKD. This CDR3 comprises 14 residues. The CDR3 sequence is CAISELGRSDTQYF. In DNA, the CDR3 is TGTGCCATCAGTGAGTTAGGGCGATCAGATACGCAGTATTTT.

The chain combines TRBV19 with TRBJ2-1; 7 nucleotides agree with TRBD1. With V trimmed by 3 bases and J by 6 bases, 8 bases remained unmatched. This CDR3 is built from 15 residues. Germline V gene lookup returns CDR1 LNHDA and CDR2 SQIVND (reference sequence). The CDR3 here is CASSIGPGGSNEQFF. The CDR3, as DNA: TGTGCCAGTAGTATCGGGCCAGGGGGTTCCAATGAGCAGTTCTTC.

CDR3 sequence reads: CSVVAGISYNEQFF. Written as DNA, the CDR3 is TGCAGCGTTGTCGCGGGGATCTCCTACAATGAGCAGTTCTTC. The rearrangement links TRBV29-1 to TRBJ2-1; the D gene is possibly TRBD2 (6 bases). Trimming took off 4 bases at V and 0 bases at J, with 10 bases between the two ends. Germline CDR1 is SQVTM and CDR2 is ANQGSEA. This CDR3 has 14 amino acids.

The chain joins TRBV6-5 to TRBJ1-3; 7 bases agree with TRBD1. This CDR3 comprises 15 residues. The V gene's germline CDR1 is MNHEY and CDR2 SVGAGI. V gave up 6 bases and J gave up 4 bases; unmatched junction bases: 9. The DNA for the CDR3 is TGTGCCAGCAGGGCACAGGGGTTGTACGGAAACACCATATATTTT. It codes for CASRAQGLYGNTIYF.

The V call is TRBV12-3 or TRBV12-4, the J call TRBJ1-6; 9 nucleotides agree with TRBD1. The CDR3 length is 16 residues. Trimming cost V 5 bases and J 7 bases; bases outside gene matches: 9. The DNA of the CDR3 is TGTGCCAGCAGTATTACCGACAGGGGGTGGAATTCACCCCTCCACTTT. Translated: CASSITDRGWNSPLHF.

This clonotype was picked up a small number of times. The CDR3 spells CASTLVVGASNEQFF. CDR3 DNA sequence: TGTGCCAGCACCCTCGTTGTGGGGGCCAGCAATGAGCAGTTCTTC. The chain recombines TRBV12-3 or TRBV12-4 with TRBJ2-1; D is perhaps TRBD1 (6 bases). The length of the CDR3 is 15 residues. V was pared by 7 bases and J by 6 bases, with 19 bases between.

In its sample, this clonotype was seen a few times. The chain links TRBV7-9 to TRBJ1-5, with 8 positions matching TRBD1. Trimming cost V 4 bases and J 6 bases; bases outside gene matches: 5. The CDR3 length is 14 residues. Germline V gene data show CDR1 as SEHNR and CDR2 as FQNEAQ (reference sequence). The CDR3 sequence: CASSSGGWGQPQHF. DNA for the CDR3: TGTGCCAGCAGCTCAGGGGGCTGGGGTCAGCCCCAGCATTTT.

This clonotype was seen only a few times. This sequence joins TRBV12-3 or TRBV12-4 and TRBJ2-7, with 9 bases lining up with TRBD2. V gave up 6 bases and J gave up 6 bases; unmatched junction bases: 12. The CDR3 sequence is 15 residues long. CDR3 loop: CASSRSGAGGLEQYF. The CDR3 nucleotides read TGTGCCAGCAGCCGGTCGGGAGCGGGAGGTCTCGAGCAGTACTTC.

This clonotype was seen more than once but under ten times. The genes are TRBV24-1 and TRBJ1-5; D unresolved. The germline V gene has CDR1 KGHDR and CDR2 SFDVKD. This CDR3 is 12 amino acids long. Trimming cost V 2 bases and J 7 bases, with 5 bases left between them. DNA of the CDR3: TGTGCCACCAGTGATTGGGAACAGCCCCAGCATTTT. It is translated as CATSDWEQPQHF.

The chain uses TRBV6-6 and TRBJ1-5; 8 nucleotides line up with TRBD1. The V gene's germline CDR1 is MNHNY and CDR2 SVGAGI (reference sequence). Losses at the gene ends were 6 bases for V and 2 bases for J; bases not matched to a gene: 12. This CDR3 has 17 amino acids. CDR3: CASRETGQGGRNQPQHF. For the CDR3, the DNA is TGTGCCAGCAGGGAAACCGGACAGGGCGGGCGCAATCAGCCCCAGCATTTT.

This clonotype was recorded a few times. In DNA, the CDR3 is TGTGCCAGCAGCGCTTGGGGGGGGAGTAATGAAAAACTGTTTTTT. This encodes CASSAWGGSNEKLFF. This chain links TRBV5-6 with TRBJ1-4; a weak D match, TRBD1 (5 bases). V was pared by 4 bases and J by 4 bases, with 14 bases between. The CDR3 has 15 residues. The germline gives CDR1 SGHDT, CDR2 YYEEEE. Combining the CDR3 with reference TRBV5-6 and TRBJ1-4 gives the whole variable domain DAGVTQSPTHLIKTRGQQVTLRCSPKSGHDTVSWYQQALGQGPQFIFQYYEEEERQRGNFPDRFSGHQFPNYSSELNVNALLLGDSALYLCASSAWGGSNEKLFFGSGTQLSVL.

This sequence joins TRBV4-1 and TRBJ2-1; D possibly matches TRBD1 or TRBD2 (6 bases each). Germline V gene sequence: CDR1 MGHRA, CDR2 YSYEKL. The CDR3 contains 15 residues. Trimming removed 4 bases at V and 7 bases at J, with 17 bases between. The CDR3 sequence: CASSPEHRAGNEQFF. The CDR3 region has the DNA TGCGCCAGCAGCCCAGAACACAGGGCGGGGAATGAGCAGTTCTTC.

Only a few counts were recorded for this clonotype. The chain employs TRBV29-1 and TRBJ2-2; D is possibly TRBD1 (6 bases). This CDR3 comprises 13 residues. V lost 6 bases, J lost 2 bases, and 10 bases lay in between. Germline-derived CDR1 and CDR2 are SQVTM and ANQGSEA. The CDR3 protein is CSVRQDNTGELFF. The CDR3 bases are TGCAGCGTCCGACAGGACAACACCGGGGAGCTGTTTTTT.

This clonotype was counted only a few times. This chain joins TRBV4-2 and TRBJ1-5; no clear D. Germline CDR1 and CDR2: LGHNA and YNFKEQ. With 4 bases removed from V and 2 bases from J, the gap between germline ends came to 12 bases. The CDR3 extends over 15 amino acids. The CDR3: CASSPEVYGNQPQHF. CDR3 in DNA: TGTGCCAGCAGCCCAGAGGTCTATGGCAATCAGCCCCAGCATTTT.

The chain has TRBV9 and TRBJ2-7; 7 positions match TRBD1. With 0 bases clipped from V and 0 bases from J, the junction kept 6 bases outside the gene matches. From germline, CDR1 is SGDLS and CDR2 YYNGEE. This CDR3 comprises 16 residues. Here the CDR3 DNA reads TGTGCCAGCAGCGTAGGCGGACAGGACGGCTCCTACGAGCAGTACTTC. Protein sequence: CASSVGGQDGSYEQYF. Variable domain in full (rest from reference TRBV9 and TRBJ2-7): DSGVTQTPKHLITATGQRVTLRCSPRSGDLSVYWYQQSLDQGLQFLIQYYNGEERAKGNILERFSAQQFPDLHSELNLSSLELGDSALYFCASSVGGQDGSYEQYFGPGTRLTVT.

The chain uses TRBV6-5 and TRBJ2-7, with D perhaps assigned TRBD1 or TRBD2 (6 bases each). Per germline, CDR1 MNHEY and CDR2 SVGAGI. This CDR3 is 13 amino acids long. The V end lost 0 bases, the J end lost 6 bases, and 9 bases lay between the germline ends. CDR3 residues: CASSYSTGAEQYF. Here the CDR3 DNA reads TGTGCCAGCAGTTACTCGACGGGGGCCGAGCAGTACTTC.

In its sample, this clonotype was seen a few times. This sequence joins TRBV2 and TRBJ2-3; 9 bases match TRBD2. CDR1 SNHLY and CDR2 FYNNEI come from the germline V gene. J lost 3 bases, V lost 5 bases, and 12 bases had no gene match. This CDR3 is built from 17 residues. The CDR3 here is CASSRSQRGASTDTQYF. DNA of the CDR3: TGTGCCAGCAGTCGATCTCAGCGGGGGGCCTCAACAGATACGCAGTATTTT.

This clonotype was detected a few times. The rearrangement links TRBV5-1 to TRBJ1-1; no clear D. Trimming stripped 0 bases from V and 0 bases from J, with 6 bases between. Germline V gene lookup returns CDR1 SGHRS and CDR2 YFSETQ. The CDR3 has 14 amino acids. The CDR3 nucleotides are TGCGCCAGCAGCTTGGCCAACGTGAACACTGAAGCTTTCTTT. Its protein product is CASSLANVNTEAFF.

This clonotype has a handful of counts. The CDR3 spells CASSRPSGTLDEKLFF. The DNA for the CDR3 is TGTGCCAGCAGCCGCCCTTCCGGGACGCTCGATGAAAAACTGTTTTTT. The chain is built from TRBV14 and TRBJ1-4; possible D gene TRBD1, 5 bases. Germline assignment: CDR1 SGHDN and CDR2 FVKESK. This CDR3 spans 16 amino acids. Trimming removed 4 bases from V and 6 bases from J, with 18 bases in between.

This clonotype occurred a few times. The chain is built from TRBV15 and TRBJ1-4; D remains ambiguous. The CDR3 loop spans 15 amino acids. In germline, CDR1 is LNHNV, CDR2 YYDKDF (reference sequence). Trimming shortened V by 0 bases and J by 8 bases, and 13 bases separated the two germline ends. The DNA for the CDR3 is TGTGCCACCAGCAGAGAAGGGTCCGGAGGGGAAAAACTGTTTTTT. The encoded protein is CATSREGSGGEKLFF.

This chain links TRBV7-8 with TRBJ2-2, with D perhaps TRBD2 (7 bases). CDR1 and CDR2 from the germline V gene are SGHVS and FQNEAQ. The CDR3 is 19 amino acids. Trimming shortened V by 2 bases and J by 3 bases, and 22 bases separated the two germline ends. DNA of the CDR3: TGTGCCAGCAGCTTAAAGTTAGCTGGGGGGGCCACGGACACCGGGGAGCTGTTTTTT. Protein sequence: CASSLKLAGGATDTGELFF.